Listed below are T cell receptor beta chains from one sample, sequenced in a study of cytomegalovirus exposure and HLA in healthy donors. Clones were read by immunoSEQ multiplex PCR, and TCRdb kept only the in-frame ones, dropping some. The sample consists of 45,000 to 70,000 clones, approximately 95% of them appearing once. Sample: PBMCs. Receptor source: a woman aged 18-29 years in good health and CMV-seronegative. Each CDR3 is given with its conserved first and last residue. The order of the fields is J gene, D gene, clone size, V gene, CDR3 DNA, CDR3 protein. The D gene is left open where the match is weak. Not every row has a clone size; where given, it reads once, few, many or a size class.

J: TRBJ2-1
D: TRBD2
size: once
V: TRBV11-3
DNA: TGTGCCAGCAGCCCGACTAGCGGATACAATGAGCAGTTCTTC
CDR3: CASSPTSGYNEQFF

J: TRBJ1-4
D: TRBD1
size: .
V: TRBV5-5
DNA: TGTGCCAGCAGCCTCACAGGGGGCGGGGGACATTCTAATGAAAAACTGTTTTTT
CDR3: CASSLTGGGGHSNEKLFF

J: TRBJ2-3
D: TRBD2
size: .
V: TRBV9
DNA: TGTGCCAGCAGCGCCCTAGCGGGGGGGTCCCATACGCAGTATTTT
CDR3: CASSALAGGSHTQYF

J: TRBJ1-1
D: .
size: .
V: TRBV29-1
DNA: TGCAGCGTTGGCAGAAACACTGAAGCTTTCTTT
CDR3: CSVGRNTEAFF

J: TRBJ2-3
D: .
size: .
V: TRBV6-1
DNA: TGTGCCAGCAGTTTTCTAGGTACAGATACGCAGTATTTT
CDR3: CASSFLGTDTQYF

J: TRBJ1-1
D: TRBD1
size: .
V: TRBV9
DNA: TGTGCCAGCAGCGTTACAGGGGTGAACACTGAAGCTTTCTTT
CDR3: CASSVTGVNTEAFF

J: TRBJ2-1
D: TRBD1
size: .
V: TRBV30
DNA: TGTGCCTGGAGTGTACTCCTCCGAGGCAGGGGGCTTTACAATGAGCAGTTCTTC
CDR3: CAWSVLLRGRGLYNEQFF

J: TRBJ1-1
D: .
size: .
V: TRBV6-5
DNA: TGTGCCAGCAGATACCGAGAGTTGAACACTGAAGCTTTCTTT
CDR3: CASRYRELNTEAFF

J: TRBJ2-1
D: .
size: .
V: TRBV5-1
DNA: TGCGCCAGCAGCTTCTCCCAGGCTGAGCAGTTCTTC
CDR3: CASSFSQAEQFF

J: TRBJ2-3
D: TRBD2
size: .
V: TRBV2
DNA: TGTGCCAGCAGTGTGTCTAGCGGGAATCAAGATACGCAGTATTTT
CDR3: CASSVSSGNQDTQYF

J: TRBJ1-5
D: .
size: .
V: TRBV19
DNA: TGTGCCACCTCGAAGGTAGGGGCAAATCAGCCCCAGCATTTT
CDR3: CATSKVGANQPQHF

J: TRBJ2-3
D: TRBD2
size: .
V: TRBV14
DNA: TGTGCCAGCAGCCGGACTAGCGGAAACACAGATACGCAGTATTTT
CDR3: CASSRTSGNTDTQYF

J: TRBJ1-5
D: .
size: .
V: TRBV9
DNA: TGTGCCAGCAGCGTAAATGGGGCCTCCAATCAGCCCCAGCATTTT
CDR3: CASSVNGASNQPQHF

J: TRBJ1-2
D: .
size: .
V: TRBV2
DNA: TGTGCCAGCAGTGAGGACAGCTATGGCTACACCTTC
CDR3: CASSEDSYGYTF

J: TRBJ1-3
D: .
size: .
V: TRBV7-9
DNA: TGTGCCAGCGAGGGAGGGGACTCTGGAAACACCATATATTTT
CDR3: CASEGGDSGNTIYF

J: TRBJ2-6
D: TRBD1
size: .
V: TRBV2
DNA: TGTGCCAGCAGTGGCCGGACAGGGAGTGTCTCTGGGGCCAACGTCCTGACTTTC
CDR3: CASSGRTGSVSGANVLTF

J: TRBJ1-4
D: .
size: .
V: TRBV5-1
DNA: TGCGCCAGCAGCAAGGACTGGACAGCCTCTCTGTTTTTT
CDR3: CASSKDWTASLFF

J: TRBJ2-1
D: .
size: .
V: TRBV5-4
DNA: TGTGCCAGCAGCCCGGGGTGGGACTCCAATGAGCAGTTCTTC
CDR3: CASSPGWDSNEQFF

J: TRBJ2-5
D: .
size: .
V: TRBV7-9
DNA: TGTGCCAGCAGCTTATCGGGGGGCCCGTATTGGGAGACCCAGTACTTC
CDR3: CASSLSGGPYWETQYF

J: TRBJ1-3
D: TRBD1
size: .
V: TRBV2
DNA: TGTGCCAGCAGTCAAGGGACAGGTTCTTTAAACACCATATATTTT
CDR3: CASSQGTGSLNTIYF